This T cell receptor beta chain derives from a study of T-cell reconstitution after alpha-beta-depleted transplantation in children. This clonotype was found many times. There are 14 residues in the CDR3. V gave up 1 base and J gave up 2 bases, with 9 bases separating them. Unique molecular identifiers were incorporated during preparation of the TCRbeta library. TCRdb ran MiXCR on the PCR reads and lists one entry per CDR3 protein. In the table there are 360,000 or so distinct CDR3 sequences, about a fifth of which are singletons. This specimen consisted of PBMCs from the stem cell graft donor, obtained from the stem cell graft. The TCR sequence derives from a human donor who donated a stem cell graft to a child with acute myeloid leukemia. The chain combines TRBV12-3 or TRBV12-4 with TRBJ2-7, with D possibly being TRBD2 (5 bases). Written as DNA, the CDR3 is TGTGCCAGCAGTTTAGAAGCGGATACCTACGAGCAGTACTTC. Encoded protein: CASSLEADTYEQYF.